The clone carrying this T cell receptor beta chain was recorded once. Recruits, aged roughly 18 to 95 years, lived in 24 US areas. Exposed enrollees encountered a COVID-19 case at some point within 2 weeks before study entry. In the source study's methods: Estimation of nucleated cell counts relied on the amplification of reference gene primers. Profiling relied on immunoSEQ multiplex PCR, and the TCRdb table lists in-frame clones only, not all of them. The V and J calls and the clone size are those of that table, but D and trimming were determined from the DNA. Of some 340,000 clones listed, 85% to 95% are singletons. The data are from a study of blood T cell repertoires in COVID-19. Background on the study: Samples representing acute and convalescent COVID-19 were sourced from the United States, Italy and Spain.

Material for sequencing was PBMCs or T cells enriched from blood (not recorded which). This clonotype was sampled from a woman in her twenties or thirties who had been exposed to COVID-19.

CDR3 protein: CASRTQRQGNQPQHF. The CDR3 bases are TGTGCCAGCAGGACTCAGAGACAGGGCAATCAGCCCCAGCATTTT. V and J are TRBV6-5 and TRBJ1-5; a possible D gene is TRBD1 (6 bases). V was pared by 6 bases and J by 2 bases, with 14 bases between. The CDR3 contains 15 residues. Germline V gene sequence: CDR1 MNHEY, CDR2 SVGAGI.